This TCR beta chain was profiled in a study of shared clonotypes between healthy human individuals. Germline V gene data show CDR1 as LGHNA and CDR2 as YSLEER. Trimming shortened V by 0 bases and J by 2 bases, and 6 bases separated the two germline ends. The CDR3 is 14 residues long. Deep level was the assay's run setting. Researchers divided each subset's genomic DNA evenly across several immunoSEQ plates. Original processing notes: Junction-only sequences produced by ImmunoSEQ had no quality scores, so filtering differed. The repertoire was sequenced with immunoSEQ multiplex PCR; TCRdb's copy has only in-frame clones and lacks some. That table gives V, J and clone size, and the DNA gave D and trimming. The table includes a few hundred thousand clones, about nine tenths detected once. Notes on the study in general: Larger estimated richness was generally recorded for naive subsets relative to memory subsets.

Turning to this clone: What it recognizes is unknown.

The rearrangement uses TRBV4-3 and TRBJ2-3; D not resolved. The sequencing input was memory CD8+ T cells sorted from blood. The subset here: CD45RO+ cells pooled with CCR7-negative TemRA cells. The TCR was taken from a man aged 18 to 30 in good health. The CDR3 nucleotides read TGCGCCAGCAGCCAAGATACCGCCACAGATACGCAGTATTTT. Protein sequence: CASSQDTATDTQYF.